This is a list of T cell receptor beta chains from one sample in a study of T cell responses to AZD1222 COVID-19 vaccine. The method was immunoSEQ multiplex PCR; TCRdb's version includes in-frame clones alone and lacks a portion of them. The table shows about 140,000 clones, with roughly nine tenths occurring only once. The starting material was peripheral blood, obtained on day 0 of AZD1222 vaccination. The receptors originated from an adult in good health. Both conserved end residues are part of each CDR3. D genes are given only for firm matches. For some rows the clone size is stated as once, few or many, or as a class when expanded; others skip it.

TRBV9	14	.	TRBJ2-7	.	CASSVNDRFNEQYF	TGTGCCAGCAGCGTAAATGACAGGTTTAACGAGCAGTACTTC
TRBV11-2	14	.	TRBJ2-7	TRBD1	CASSLGVRGYEQYF	TGTGCCAGCAGCTTAGGCGTCAGGGGGTACGAGCAGTACTTC
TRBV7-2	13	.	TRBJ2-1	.	CASSIWGDNEQFF	TGTGCCAGCAGTATATGGGGGGACAATGAGCAGTTCTTC
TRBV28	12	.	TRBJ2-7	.	CASSLRGAEQYF	TGTGCCAGCAGTTTACGCGGCGCCGAGCAGTACTTC
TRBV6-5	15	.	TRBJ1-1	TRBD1	CASSYGGQGFTEAFF	TGTGCCAGCAGTTACGGGGGACAGGGATTCACTGAAGCTTTCTTT
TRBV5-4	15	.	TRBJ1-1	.	CASSPSAGQNTEAFF	TGTGCCAGCAGCCCATCCGCAGGGCAGAACACTGAAGCTTTCTTT
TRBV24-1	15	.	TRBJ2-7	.	CATTAGSSRLTEQYF	TGTGCCACCACCGCCGGGTCTAGTCGTTTGACCGAGCAGTACTTC
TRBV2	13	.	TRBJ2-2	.	CASSDFNTGELFF	TGTGCCAGCAGTGATTTTAACACCGGGGAGCTGTTTTTT
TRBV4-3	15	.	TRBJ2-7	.	CASSQDTGGRYEQYF	TGCGCCAGCAGCCAAGATACGGGGGGCCGGTACGAGCAGTACTTC
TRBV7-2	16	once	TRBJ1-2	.	CASSRNSPSGRGGYTF	TGTGCCAGCAGCCGCAATAGTCCCTCAGGGCGTGGTGGCTACACCTTC
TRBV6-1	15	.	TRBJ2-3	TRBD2	CASSDGTSGTDTQYF	TGTGCCAGCAGTGATGGGACTAGTGGAACAGATACGCAGTATTTT
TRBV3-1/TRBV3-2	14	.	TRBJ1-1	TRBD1	CASRDRTGSTEAFF	TGTGCCAGCAGAGACAGGACAGGTAGCACTGAAGCTTTCTTT
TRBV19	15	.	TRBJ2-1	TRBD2	CASSVSGSSYNEQFF	TGTGCCAGTAGTGTAAGCGGGAGCTCCTACAATGAGCAGTTCTTC
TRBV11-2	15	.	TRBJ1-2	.	CASSRSSRTDDGYTF	TGTGCCAGCAGCAGATCTTCTCGAACAGACGACGGCTACACCTTC
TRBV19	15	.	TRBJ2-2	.	CASSPRRGTTGELFF	TGTGCCAGTAGTCCCAGGCGAGGGACCACCGGGGAGCTGTTTTTT
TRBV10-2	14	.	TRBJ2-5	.	CASSIGGSGETQYF	TGCGCCAGCAGTATTGGGGGCAGTGGAGAGACCCAGTACTTC
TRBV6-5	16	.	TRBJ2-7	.	CASSYSTGVGFNEQYF	TGTGCCAGCAGTTACTCGACCGGGGTTGGATTCAACGAGCAGTACTTC
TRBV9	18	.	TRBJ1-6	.	CASSVGADTSSYNSPLHF	TGTGCCAGCAGCGTAGGAGCGGACACGAGCTCCTATAATTCACCCCTCCACTTT
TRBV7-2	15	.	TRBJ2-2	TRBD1	CASSRGTGVVRELFF	TGTGCCAGCAGTCGTGGGACAGGGGTAGTGAGGGAGCTGTTTTTT
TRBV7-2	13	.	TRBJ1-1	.	CASSLWPGREAFF	TGTGCCAGCAGCTTATGGCCCGGGCGGGAAGCTTTCTTT
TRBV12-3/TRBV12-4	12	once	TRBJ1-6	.	CASSLEDSPLHF	TGTGCCAGCAGTTTAGAGGATTCACCCCTCCACTTT
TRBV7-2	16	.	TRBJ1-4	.	CASSPAARGGNEKLFF	TGTGCCAGCAGCCCCGCCGCTAGGGGGGGGAATGAAAAACTGTTTTTT
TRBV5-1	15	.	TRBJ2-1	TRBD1	CASSLVQGAGNEQFF	TGCGCCAGCAGCTTAGTACAGGGGGCCGGCAATGAGCAGTTCTTC
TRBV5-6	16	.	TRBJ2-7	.	CASSLDPRLGADEQYF	TGTGCCAGCAGCTTGGACCCTCGGTTGGGGGCGGACGAGCAGTACTTC
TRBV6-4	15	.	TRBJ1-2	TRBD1	CASSPTATGGHGYTF	TGTGCCAGCAGTCCTACGGCGACAGGGGGCCATGGCTACACCTTC
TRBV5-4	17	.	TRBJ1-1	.	CASSLGLNTGPNTEAFF	TGTGCCAGCAGCTTGGGGCTTAACACCGGCCCGAACACTGAAGCTTTCTTT
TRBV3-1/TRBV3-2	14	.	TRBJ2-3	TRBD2	CASSRTSGIDTQYF	TGTGCCAGCAGCCGGACTAGCGGGATTGATACGCAGTATTTT
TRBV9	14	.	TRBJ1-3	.	CASSREVSGNTIYF	TGTGCCAGCAGCCGCGAAGTCTCTGGAAACACCATATATTTT
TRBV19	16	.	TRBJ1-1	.	CASSPRPGDLNTEAFF	TGTGCCAGTAGCCCCCGACCAGGAGACTTGAACACTGAAGCTTTCTTT
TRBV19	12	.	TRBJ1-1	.	CASSILNTEAFF	TGTGCCAGTAGTATACTGAACACTGAAGCTTTCTTT
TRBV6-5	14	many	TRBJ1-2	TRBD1	CASSQGDRDSGYTF	TGTGCCAGCAGTCAGGGGGACAGGGATAGTGGCTACACCTTC
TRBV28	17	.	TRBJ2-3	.	CASSLSGGRPVEDTQYF	TGTGCCAGCAGTTTATCTGGGGGCAGGCCAGTGGAAGATACGCAGTATTTT
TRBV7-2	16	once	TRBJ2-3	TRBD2	CASSYKGGGGTDTQYF	TGTGCCAGCAGCTACAAGGGCGGGGGGGGCACAGATACGCAGTATTTT
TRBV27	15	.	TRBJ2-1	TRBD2	CASSLGTSGHNEQFF	TGTGCCAGCAGTCTCGGGACTAGCGGACACAATGAGCAGTTCTTC
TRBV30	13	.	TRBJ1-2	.	CAWSVRRDHGYTF	TGTGCCTGGAGTGTAAGACGAGATCATGGCTACACCTTC
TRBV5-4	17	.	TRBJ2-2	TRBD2	CASSRPRLAENTGELFF	TGTGCCAGCAGCCGACCTCGACTAGCGGAGAACACCGGGGAGCTGTTTTTT
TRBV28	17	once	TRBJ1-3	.	CASSLLKGGASGNTIYF	TGTGCCAGCAGTTTATTGAAGGGTGGCGCCTCTGGAAACACCATATATTTT
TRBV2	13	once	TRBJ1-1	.	CASSEEGTTEAFF	TGTGCCAGCAGTGAAGAGGGGACCACTGAAGCTTTCTTT
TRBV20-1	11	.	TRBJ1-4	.	CSAKQNEKLFF	TGCAGTGCTAAGCAGAATGAAAAACTGTTTTTT
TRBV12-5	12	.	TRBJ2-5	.	CASGLGGETQYF	TGTGCTAGTGGTTTGGGGGGGGAGACCCAGTACTTC
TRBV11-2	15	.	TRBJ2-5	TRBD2	CASSPTGGPGETQYF	TGTGCCAGCAGCCCCACGGGAGGGCCAGGGGAGACCCAGTACTTC
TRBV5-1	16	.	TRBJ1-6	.	CASSWGKDRDNSPLHF	TGCGCCAGCAGCTGGGGGAAGGACAGAGATAATTCACCCCTCCACTTT
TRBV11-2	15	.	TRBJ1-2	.	CASSLSSVVLYGYTF	TGTGCCAGCAGCCTGTCCTCCGTAGTTCTATATGGCTACACCTTC
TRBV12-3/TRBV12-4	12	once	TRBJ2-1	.	CASRTGENEQFF	TGTGCCAGCAGAACTGGGGAGAATGAGCAGTTCTTC
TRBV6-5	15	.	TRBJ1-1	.	CASSRGVGSITEAFF	TGTGCCAGCAGCCGCGGGGTGGGGTCGATCACTGAAGCTTTCTTT
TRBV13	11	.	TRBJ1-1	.	CASSLGTEAFF	TGTGCCAGCAGCCTGGGTACTGAAGCTTTCTTT
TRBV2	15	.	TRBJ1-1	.	CASSPLEALNTEAFF	TGTGCCAGTTCTCCTCTGGAAGCCTTGAACACTGAAGCTTTCTTT
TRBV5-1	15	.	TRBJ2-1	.	CASSLGWSSYNEQFF	TGCGCCAGCAGCTTGGGCTGGAGCTCCTACAATGAGCAGTTCTTC
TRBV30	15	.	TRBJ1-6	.	CAWSLSSSYNSPLHF	TGTGCCTGGAGTCTCAGCAGCTCCTATAATTCACCCCTCCACTTT
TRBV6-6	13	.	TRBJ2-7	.	CASSTDTPYEQYF	TGTGCCAGCAGTACCGACACTCCCTACGAGCAGTACTTC
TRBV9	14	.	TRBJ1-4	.	CASSVGQSNEKLFF	TGTGCCAGCAGCGTAGGACAGTCTAATGAAAAACTGTTTTTT
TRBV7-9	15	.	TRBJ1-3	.	CASSLKGSSGNTIYF	TGTGCCAGCAGCTTAAAGGGCAGCTCTGGAAACACCATATATTTT
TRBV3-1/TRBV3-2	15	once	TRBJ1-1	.	CASSQVGIVDTEAFF	TGTGCCAGCAGCCAAGTGGGGATTGTGGACACTGAAGCTTTCTTT
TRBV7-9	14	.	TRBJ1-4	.	CASSPGFQIEKLFF	TGTGCCAGCAGCCCCGGTTTTCAGATAGAAAAACTGTTTTTT